A single sample gave rise to the 10 T cell receptor beta chains below, sequenced in a study of cytomegalovirus exposure and HLA in healthy donors (dated by TCRdb to 2015 to 2018). Receptor libraries were prepared by the immunoSEQ multiplex PCR assay. A mixture of 60 forward primers for TCR Vbeta segments and 13 reverse primers for TCR Jbeta segments was used in the multiplex PCR. Drawn from immuneACCESS, this table holds only the in-frame rearrangements with V and J called that TCRdb kept. Clones are partly lost; checked studies trace under half to an unresolved V gene and leave the rest unexplained. The sample yields under 300,000 clones; 80% to 95% were counted once. Around 1.7% of the sample goes to the ten largest clones. Sequencing used PBMCs. The source is a girl aged 2 to 9 in good health and CMV-seronegative.

Of note for this clone: The junction and the germline gene differ at one end; a read error may be behind it. The genes are TRBV7-9 and TRBJ2-7, with TRBD1 matching 8 bases. The CDR3 has 12 residues. Germline V gene data show CDR1 as SEHNR and CDR2 as FQNEAQ (reference sequence). CDR3 sequence reads: CSSSLEDRVRYF. CDR3 nucleotide sequence: TGTTCCAGCAGCTTAGAGGACAGGGTGAGGTACTTC.

The chain joins TRBV29-1 to TRBJ2-3; D is unclear. V lost 7 bases, J lost 2 bases, and 7 bases lay in between. CDR1 is SQVTM and CDR2 is ANQGSEA in the germline V gene. CDR3 size: 11 residues. The CDR3 DNA follows: TGCAGCGGGCGGTACACAGATACGCAGTATTTT. It translates to CSGRYTDTQYF.

The chain employs TRBV5-1 and TRBJ1-3; no firm D call. Between the trimmed V and J ends, which lost 3 bases and 0 bases, there was a span of 10 bases. The CDR3 loop spans 15 amino acids. Germline CDR1 is SGHRS and CDR2 is YFSETQ. The CDR3 region is CASSSGPFSGNTIYF. The CDR3 DNA is TGCGCCAGCAGCTCGGGTCCATTCTCTGGAAACACCATATATTTT. The whole variable domain, remainder taken from reference TRBV5-1 and TRBJ1-3, is KAGVTQTPRYLIKTRGQQVTLSCSPISGHRSVSWYQQTPGQGLQFLFEYFSETQRNKGNFPGRFSGRQFSNSRSEMNVSTLELGDSALYLCASSSGPFSGNTIYFGEGSWLTVV.

The V call is TRBV18, the J call TRBJ2-3; TRBD1 is a possible D gene (5 bases). Germline loops: CDR1 KGHSH, CDR2 LQKENI. Trimming shortened V by 1 base and J by 5 bases, and 19 bases separated the two germline ends. This CDR3 comprises 17 residues. In DNA, the CDR3 is TGTGCCAGCTCACCACTCAACCCGCAGGGCTGGAAAGATACGCAGTATTTT. It encodes CASSPLNPQGWKDTQYF.

This sequence joins TRBV9 and TRBJ2-3; 12 positions match TRBD2. CDR1 and CDR2 from the germline V gene are SGDLS and YYNGEE. V dropped 5 bases and J dropped 3; count of bases not matched to a gene: 4. The CDR3 totals 15 residues. CDR3: CASRRLAGETDTQYF. CDR3 bases: TGTGCCAGCAGACGACTAGCGGGAGAAACAGATACGCAGTATTTT.

The chain combines TRBV6-5 with TRBJ1-5, with D maybe TRBD1 (6 bases). V lost 2 bases and J lost 6, with 11 bases in between. The CDR3 runs to 14 residues. Germline V gene data show CDR1 as MNHEY and CDR2 as SVGAGI. CDR3: CASSYVRGGQPQHF. For the CDR3, the DNA is TGTGCCAGCAGTTACGTCAGGGGTGGTCAGCCCCAGCATTTT.

This sequence joins TRBV13 and TRBJ2-7; 7 nucleotides match TRBD2. CDR1 PRHDT and CDR2 FYEKMQ come from the germline V gene (reference sequence). V was pared by 5 bases and J by 10 bases, with 8 bases of the junction left unmatched. CDR3 length equals 12 residues. As DNA, the CDR3 is TGTGCCAGCAGCCCCGGAGGACTAGAACAGTACTTC. Translated, it gives CASSPGGLEQYF.

The rearrangement joins TRBV13 to TRBJ2-1, with 10 bases fitting TRBD2. CDR3 length: 16 residues. V trimming: 3 bases; J trimming: 7 bases; junction bases outside the gene matches: 9. Germline V gene data show CDR1 as PRHDT and CDR2 as FYEKMQ (reference sequence). The CDR3 coding sequence is TGTGCCAGCAGCTTCCTGGCTAGCGGGAGATCAAATGAGCAGTTCTTC. The encoded protein is CASSFLASGRSNEQFF.

The gene calls are TRBV6-5 and TRBJ1-5, with D perhaps TRBD1 (6 bases). The CDR3 spans 15 residues. Trimming took 6 bases from V and 1 from J, leaving 13 bases between them. Germline V gene lookup returns CDR1 MNHEY and CDR2 SVGAGI. CDR3 sequence: CASSPGQISNQPQHF. The DNA of the CDR3 is TGTGCCAGCAGCCCAGGACAGATCAGCAATCAGCCCCAGCATTTT.

The chain carries TRBV15 and TRBJ2-1; 9 positions match TRBD2. Germline trimming cut 4 bases from V and 5 bases from J; bases unmatched to any gene: 12. CDR1 and CDR2 from the germline V gene are LNHNV and YYDKDF (reference sequence). The CDR3 is 17 amino acids. Here the CDR3 reads CATSMDGGRAVNNEQFF. In nucleotides, the CDR3 is TGTGCCACCAGCATGGATGGCGGGAGGGCAGTTAACAATGAGCAGTTCTTC.